This is a list of T cell receptor beta chains from one sample in a study of molecular identifiers for immune sequencing clone quantification. Each CDR3 protein gets one entry after TCRdb re-called the PCR reads with MiXCR. This sample has about half a million distinct CDR3 sequences, with about a fifth found just once. Sequencing used naive CD8+ T cells from blood, with Jurkat cell RNA spiked in. These TCRs come from a human donor in good health. Some libraries in this study had Jurkat cell RNA spiked in. CDR3s include the opening cysteine and the closing phenylalanine or tryptophan. Each record gives: clone size, D gene, J gene, V gene, CDR3 DNA, CDR3 protein. The D gene is left open where the match is weak. Clone size is shown for a subset of rows, as once, few, many or a class of expanded clone.

-,TRBD2,TRBJ2-5,TRBV6-5,TGTGCCAGCAGTGGTGCGGGGGGGCCCTCTGAGACCCAGTACTTC,CASSGAGGPSETQYF
few,-,TRBJ2-1,TRBV5-8,TGTGCCAGCAGCCCCGGACAGAGCGACTCCTACAATGAGCAGTTCTTC,CASSPGQSDSYNEQFF
many,TRBD1,TRBJ1-4,TRBV7-2,TGTGCCAGCAGCCGGGACAGGGATCCTAATGAAAAACTGTTTTTT,CASSRDRDPNEKLFF
few,-,TRBJ2-7,TRBV20-1,TGCAGTGCTCCTTGGACACGTAGCTCCTACGAGCAGTACTTC,CSAPWTRSSYEQYF
-,-,TRBJ2-7,TRBV12-3/TRBV12-4,TGTGCCGGCAGTTTAGTGGTTACCTACGAGCAGTACTTC,CAGSLVVTYEQYF
few,-,TRBJ1-1,TRBV5-1,TGCGCCAGCAGCTTGTCAAGGGGAGGGGTAACGGACACTGAAGCTTTCTTT,CASSLSRGGVTDTEAFF
many,TRBD1,TRBJ2-4,TRBV25-1,TGTGCCAGCAGTTCCTTGGACAGGGCCGATGGCAAAAACATTCAGTACTTC,CASSSLDRADGKNIQYF
-,-,TRBJ1-1,TRBV19,TGTGCCAGTAAATGGAAGAACACTGAAGCTTTCTTT,CASKWKNTEAFF
-,-,TRBJ2-1,TRBV27,TGTGCCAGCAGGGACGGATCCTACAATGAGCAGTTCTTC,CASRDGSYNEQFF
few,-,TRBJ1-1,TRBV6-1,TGTGCCAGCAGTGCCGGACAGAAAGCTTTCTTT,CASSAGQKAFF
-,-,TRBJ2-7,TRBV5-1,TGCGCCAGCAGCTGGGGTACAGGGCCCGACGAGCAGTACTTC,CASSWGTGPDEQYF
few,-,TRBJ2-2,TRBV29-1,TGCAGCGTTGTCCGGGGGGCGTCCGGGGAGCTGTTTTTT,CSVVRGASGELFF
many,-,TRBJ2-7,TRBV6-5,TGTGCCAGCAGTTACGCCCAGGCCTACGAGCAGTACTTC,CASSYAQAYEQYF
few,-,TRBJ2-1,TRBV7-2,TGTGCCAGCAGCTCGAGCGGCCATTCCTACAATGAGCAGTTCTTC,CASSSSGHSYNEQFF
many,-,TRBJ2-7,TRBV7-9,TGTGCCAGCAGCTCCGACCTACAGGCGGATATATACGAGCAGTACTTC,CASSSDLQADIYEQYF
-,-,TRBJ2-5,TRBV9,TGTGCCAGCAGCCCCTGGGACGGGAAAGAGACCCAGTACTTC,CASSPWDGKETQYF
few,-,TRBJ1-5,TRBV6-2/TRBV6-3,TGTGCCAGCAGTTACGAAGGAGCAGGACCCCAGCATTTT,CASSYEGAGPQHF
-,-,TRBJ2-2,TRBV12-3/TRBV12-4,TGTGCCAGCAGTTTCCCAGACAGCACCGGGGAGCTGTTTTTT,CASSFPDSTGELFF
many,-,TRBJ2-3,TRBV7-2,TGTGCCAGCAGCTTAGCGACGGGTCACACAGATACGCAGTATTTT,CASSLATGHTDTQYF
many,TRBD1,TRBJ2-5,TRBV7-9,TGTGCCAGCAGCTCCAGGGGGTATAACCAGTACTTC,CASSSRGYNQYF
many,TRBD2,TRBJ2-7,TRBV7-2,TGTGCCAGCAGCCCCATACTAGCGGGAGGCTACGAGCAGTACTTC,CASSPILAGGYEQYF
few,-,TRBJ2-5,TRBV13,TGTGCCAGCAGCTTAGGCCAGGGGACCCAGTACTTC,CASSLGQGTQYF
few,-,TRBJ1-1,TRBV19,TGTGCCAGCTTCCGGAAGGGTGAAGCTTTCTTT,CASFRKGEAFF
-,TRBD1,TRBJ2-7,TRBV18,TGTGACAGCTCACCACCTGGACAGGGGAACGAGCAGTACTTC,CDSSPPGQGNEQYF
few,-,TRBJ1-1,TRBV6-1,TGTGCCAGCAGGGCGGACTCTACTGAAGCTTTCTTT,CASRADSTEAFF